This T cell receptor (beta chain) was identified in a study of OX40 agonist ivuxolimab in advanced cancers. Study details: Dose-escalation patients suffered from hepatocellular carcinoma, melanoma, renal cell or head and neck cancer.

Points on this clone: Its antigen is still unknown.

Between the trimmed V and J ends, which lost 6 bases and 0 bases, there was a span of 15 bases. Germline lookup yields CDR1 SQVTM and CDR2 ANQGSEA. The length of the CDR3 is 15 residues. Method: immunoSEQ multiplex PCR; TCRdb's copy keeps in-frame clones and lacks some. The repertoire holds under 50,000 clones, with about 80% as singletons. Regarding the study as a whole: In the 0.1 to 3.0 mg/kg range, CD4+ and CD8+ blood T cells had expanded clonally by week 6. The mean number of expanded clones was higher in CD8+ T cells than in CD4+.

This clonotype was obtained from an adult with an advanced solid tumor such as melanoma, head and neck, liver or kidney cancer. Source: CD4+ or CD8+ T cells sorted from blood, taken in a trial of the OX40 agonist ivuxolimab. The chain joins TRBV29-1 to TRBJ1-3; D call uncertain. CDR3 sequence: CSVAVIWGSGNTIYF. The DNA for the CDR3 is TGCAGCGTCGCGGTTATTTGGGGCTCTGGAAACACCATATATTTT.